The 21 T cell receptor beta chains below were found in one sample sequenced in a study of T cells in localized non-small cell lung cancer. Data came from immunoSEQ multiplex PCR; TCRdb stores just in-frame clones and leaves some out. The table shows some 53,000 clones, with roughly 90% occurring only once. Sequencing used peripheral blood, obtained before any cancer treatment. The receptors were gathered from a male donor at least 60 years old with stage III squamous cell lung carcinoma.

V is TRBV11-2 and J is TRBJ1-2; D unresolved. From germline, CDR1 is SGHAT and CDR2 FQNNGV. Between the trimmed V and J ends, which lost 1 base and 8 bases, there was a span of 14 bases. The length of the CDR3 is 14 residues. In DNA, the CDR3 is TGTGCCAGCAGCTTAGGTCTCCGGACGTACGGCTACACCTTC. This encodes CASSLGLRTYGYTF.

This chain links TRBV6-5 with TRBJ1-6; TRBD1 is a possible D gene (6 bases). The V end was cut by 6 bases, the J end by 7 bases, with 13 bases between. Germline V gene sequence: CDR1 MNHEY, CDR2 SVGAGI. The CDR3 loop spans 14 amino acids. DNA of the CDR3: TGTGCCAGCAGAAAAAGAGGGGGAAATTCACCCCTCCACTTT. This sequence encodes CASRKRGGNSPLHF.

The genes are TRBV7-9 and TRBJ1-4; tentative D call: TRBD1 (6 bases). From germline, CDR1 is SEHNR and CDR2 FQNEAQ (reference sequence). The CDR3 extends over 13 amino acids. V shed 10 bases and J shed 8 bases, with 17 bases lying between them. This CDR3 is CAMTDSQLEKLFF. CDR3 sequence (DNA): TGTGCCATGACGGACAGCCAGTTGGAAAAACTGTTTTTT.

The chain combines TRBV28 with TRBJ2-5; the match to TRBD2 covers 9 bases. With V trimmed by 4 bases and J by 5 bases, 11 bases remained unmatched. The CDR3 is 16 amino acids. Per the germline V gene, CDR1 is MDHEN and CDR2 is SYDVKM. CDR3 in amino acids: CASSSVKRGAWETQYF. The CDR3 bases are TGTGCCAGCAGTTCTGTCAAGCGGGGGGCTTGGGAGACCCAGTACTTC.

The gene calls are TRBV6-5 and TRBJ1-1, with D maybe TRBD1 (5 bases). Per germline, CDR1 MNHEY and CDR2 SVGAGI. The CDR3 contains 14 residues. With 4 bases removed from V and 6 bases from J, the gap between germline ends came to 15 bases. The CDR3 DNA sequence: TGTGCCAGCAGTTCCGGGCGTTGGGGCCCTGAAGCTTTCTTT. This codes for CASSSGRWGPEAFF.

The J gene is TRBJ1-5, the V gene TRBV27, with D possibly TRBD1 on 5 matching bases. This CDR3 has 15 amino acids. V shed 2 bases and J shed 8 bases, with 16 bases lying between them. Germline lookup yields CDR1 MNHEY and CDR2 SMNVEV (reference sequence). The CDR3 protein is CASSLQGTAREPQHF. In DNA form, the CDR3 reads TGTGCCAGCAGTTTACAAGGGACGGCCCGTGAGCCCCAGCATTTT.

This clone is labeled as large. This chain uses TRBV6-5 with TRBJ1-1, with 7 nucleotides matching TRBD1. Germline CDR1 reads MNHEY; CDR2 reads SVGAGI. V gave up 10 bases and J gave up 3 bases; unmatched junction bases: 11. The CDR3 runs 14 residues. CDR3 protein: CATRTGEGDTEAFF. CDR3 bases: TGTGCCACCCGAACAGGGGAGGGGGACACTGAAGCTTTCTTT.

The chain links TRBV5-1 to TRBJ2-5; TRBD1 is a possible D gene (6 bases). V was trimmed by 7 bases and J by 3 bases, leaving 34 bases between them. Germline V gene data show CDR1 as SGHRS and CDR2 as YFSETQ. The CDR3 is 20 residues long. CDR3 sequence reads: CASGYRVLFLGPEKEETQYF. Here the CDR3 DNA reads TGCGCCAGCGGGTACAGGGTCCTATTTTTGGGGCCTGAAAAAGAAGAGACCCAGTACTTC. The entire variable domain, with the rest obtained from reference TRBV5-1 and TRBJ2-5, is as follows: KAGVTQTPRYLIKTRGQQVTLSCSPISGHRSVSWYQQTPGQGLQFLFEYFSETQRNKGNFPGRFSGRQFSNSRSEMNVSTLELGDSALYLCASGYRVLFLGPEKEETQYFGPGTRLLVL.

The rearrangement uses TRBV28 and TRBJ2-7; D possibly matches TRBD1 or TRBD2 (6 bases each). The CDR3 contains 15 residues. V was shortened by 3 bases and J by 0 bases, with 12 bases between the two germline ends. Germline V gene lookup returns CDR1 MDHEN and CDR2 SYDVKM. This CDR3 is CASSLWGANSYEQYF. In DNA form, the CDR3 reads TGTGCCAGCAGTTTGTGGGGGGCTAACTCCTACGAGCAGTACTTC. The whole variable domain, remainder taken from reference TRBV28 and TRBJ2-7, is DVKVTQSSRYLVKRTGEKVFLECVQDMDHENMFWYRQDPGLGLRLIYFSYDVKMKEKGDIPEGYSVSREKKERFSLILESASTNQTSMYLCASSLWGANSYEQYFGPGTRLTVT.

J is TRBJ2-1 and V is TRBV10-3; no clear D gene. V was trimmed by 0 bases and J by 8 bases, leaving 8 bases between them. This CDR3 comprises 13 residues. Germline V gives CDR1 ENHRY, CDR2 SYGVKD. CDR3 in DNA: TGTGCCATCAGTGAGTCGGCTAGTGATGAGCAGTTCTTC. It encodes CAISESASDEQFF.

The chain recombines TRBV7-3 with TRBJ2-3; D gene ambiguous. Germline V gene sequence: CDR1 SGHTA, CDR2 FQGTGA. Trimming took off 5 bases at V and 9 bases at J, with 15 bases between the two ends. CDR3 length: 13 amino acids. The CDR3 protein is CASSPDSKGTQYF. The CDR3 nucleotides read TGTGCCAGCAGCCCCGACTCGAAAGGCACGCAGTATTTT.

This clone has a handful of counts. This chain joins TRBV2 and TRBJ1-6; the D gene is possibly TRBD1 (6 bases). V dropped 4 bases and J dropped 10 bases, with 8 bases sitting between them. CDR1 and CDR2 (germline): SNHLY, FYNNEI. CDR3 size: 12 residues. The CDR3 loop reads CASSATGSPLHF. In nucleotides, the CDR3 is TGTGCCAGCAGTGCTACAGGGTCACCCCTCCACTTT.

For this clone: This specimen includes other DNA sequences encoding the same CDR3. V usage is TRBV15 and J usage is TRBJ2-7, with D hard to call. Trimming stripped 0 bases from V and 3 bases from J, with 6 bases between. The germline gives CDR1 LNHNV, CDR2 YYDKDF (reference sequence). This CDR3 contains 13 residues. CDR3 DNA: TGTGCCACCAGCAGAGATACCGGCTACGAGCAGTACTTC. Translated: CATSRDTGYEQYF.

The chain recombines TRBV4-1 with TRBJ2-5; TRBD1 is a possible D gene (6 bases). This CDR3 comprises 17 residues. The ends were cut back, 0 bases at V and 2 bases at J, with 16 bases in the middle. In germline, CDR1 is MGHRA, CDR2 YSYEKL. CDR3 bases: TGCGCCAGCAGCCAAGAAAGTCCCGGACAGTTACAAGAGACCCAGTACTTC. Its protein is CASSQESPGQLQETQYF.

The chain is built from TRBV18 and TRBJ2-1, with TRBD2 identical over 12 bases. V shed 2 bases and J 0 bases; nucleotides not matched to a gene: 2. CDR3 size: 17 residues. Per germline, CDR1 KGHSH and CDR2 LQKENI. As DNA, the CDR3 is TGTGCCAGCTCACCAGGGACTAGCGGGTACTCCTACAATGAGCAGTTCTTC. Encoded protein: CASSPGTSGYSYNEQFF. Looking up the rest from reference TRBV18 and TRBJ2-1 gives the full variable domain: NAGVMQNPRHLVRRRGQEARLRCSPMKGHSHVYWYRQLPEEGLKFMVYLQKENIIDESGMPKERFSAEFPKEGPSILRIQQVVRGDSAAYFCASSPGTSGYSYNEQFFGPGTRLTVL.

The chain is built from TRBV20-1 and TRBJ2-1; D might be TRBD1 (6 bases). Germline lookup yields CDR1 DFQATT and CDR2 SNEGSKA (reference sequence). This CDR3 comprises 11 residues. V was cut by 6 bases and J by 7 bases, with 10 bases left in between. DNA of the CDR3: TGCAGTGCGAAAAGGGGGAATGAGCAGTTCTTC. This sequence encodes CSAKRGNEQFF.

This chain connects TRBV25-1 to TRBJ2-1; D might be TRBD1 (6 bases). Germline CDR1 is MGHDK and CDR2 is SYGVNS. Trimming pared 3 bases from V and 5 bases from J, leaving 11 bases between. The CDR3 is made up of 14 amino acids. CDR3 sequence (DNA): TGTGCCAGCAGTGACCCTGGACAGCACAATGAGCAGTTCTTC. Translating gives CASSDPGQHNEQFF.

The chain has TRBV2 and TRBJ2-6, with 8 bases lining up with TRBD1. The CDR3 length is 16 residues. CDR1 and CDR2 from the germline V gene are SNHLY and FYNNEI. V lost 6 bases to trimming and J lost 1 base; unmatched junction nucleotides: 5. Here the CDR3 reads CASRGTGGSGANVLTF. The CDR3 coding sequence is TGTGCCAGCAGGGGGACAGGTGGATCTGGGGCCAACGTCCTGACTTTC.

The rearrangement joins TRBV7-2 to TRBJ1-5, with D possibly TRBD1 on 5 matching bases. The germline V gene encodes CDR1 SGHTA and CDR2 FQGNSA. V lost 5 bases, J lost 3 bases, and 17 bases lay in between. CDR3 size: 16 residues. CDR3 bases: TGTGCCAGCAGCCCGAACCAGGGCGGGAACAATCAGCCCCAGCATTTT. Residues: CASSPNQGGNNQPQHF.

The chain couples TRBV5-6 to TRBJ1-2, with D possibly being TRBD1 (5 bases). Trimming stripped 0 bases from V and 4 bases from J, with 13 bases between. CDR3 size: 15 residues. From germline, CDR1 is SGHDT and CDR2 YYEEEE. Here the CDR3 reads CASSLVQGFTYGYTF. The CDR3 nucleotides are TGTGCCAGCAGCTTGGTGCAGGGCTTTACCTATGGCTACACCTTC.

J is TRBJ2-3 and V is TRBV4-1; the D is unclear. This CDR3 region has 13 residues. The V gene lost 0 bases and the J gene lost 3 bases, with 4 bases spanning the gap. Germline V gives CDR1 MGHRA, CDR2 YSYEKL. CDR3 sequence reads: CASSQEGTDTQYF. The CDR3 nucleotides read TGCGCCAGCAGCCAAGAAGGTACAGATACGCAGTATTTT.